This record looks at one TCR beta chain sequence and its context. The antigen is unknown. The record originates from a study of identifying expanded T cells in peripheral blood. No infections or other immune events were documented during collection. Sequencing was performed with immunoSEQ multiplex PCR; in TCRdb, only in-frame clones are kept and a portion is missing. The table shows some 80,000 clones, with roughly 90% occurring only once. The CDR3 is 13 residues long. Trimming left V 3 bases short and J 6 bases short, with 11 bases between. The V gene's germline CDR1 is KGHSH and CDR2 LQKENI. General study points: Technical replicates showed roughly 1.2 changed clones; approximately 2 weeks 15 to 20; four weeks 19.

The sequence derives from a person aged 18 to 69 in good health. Input material: blood. This chain connects TRBV18 to TRBJ2-5; possibly TRBD1 or TRBD2 for D (5 bases each). In nucleotides, the CDR3 is TGTGCCAGCTCACCTTCCAGGGAGAAGACCCAGTACTTC. The encoded protein is CASSPSREKTQYF. The variable domain in full, with the rest retrieved from reference TRBV18 and TRBJ2-5, is NAGVMQNPRHLVRRRGQEARLRCSPMKGHSHVYWYRQLPEEGLKFMVYLQKENIIDESGMPKERFSAEFPKEGPSILRIQQVVRGDSAAYFCASSPSREKTQYFGPGTRLLVL.